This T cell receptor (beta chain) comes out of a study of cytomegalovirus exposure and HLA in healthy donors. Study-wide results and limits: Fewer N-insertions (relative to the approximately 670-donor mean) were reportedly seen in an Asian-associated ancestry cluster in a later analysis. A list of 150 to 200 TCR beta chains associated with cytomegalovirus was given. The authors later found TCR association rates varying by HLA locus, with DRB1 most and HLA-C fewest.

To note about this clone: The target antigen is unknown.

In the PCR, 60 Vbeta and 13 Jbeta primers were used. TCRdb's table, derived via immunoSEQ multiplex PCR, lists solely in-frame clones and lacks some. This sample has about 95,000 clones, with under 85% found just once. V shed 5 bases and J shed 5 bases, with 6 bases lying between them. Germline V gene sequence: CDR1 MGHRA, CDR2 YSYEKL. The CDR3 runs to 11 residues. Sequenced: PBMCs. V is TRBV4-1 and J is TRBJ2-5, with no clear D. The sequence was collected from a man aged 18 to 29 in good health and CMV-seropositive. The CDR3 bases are TGCGCCAGCAGCTTTAGCGAGACCCAGTACTTC. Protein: CASSFSETQYF.